The present T cell receptor beta chain was sequenced within a study of memory CD4+ T cells and cytomegalovirus serostatus. TCRdb keeps only in-frame clones here, not all; method: immunoSEQ multiplex PCR. The table shows about 48,000 clones, with around 80% occurring only once. A remark on this clone: Its antigen is unidentified.

V was pared by 3 bases and J by 2 bases, with 11 bases between. The CDR3 extends over 13 amino acids. CDR1 GTSNPN and CDR2 SVGIG come from the germline V gene (reference sequence). General observations from the study: Suggested: most of the CMV-linked TCR signature lies in CD4+ memory cells.

The sort gate was single viable CD3+CD4+CD8-CD45RO+ cells for memory CD4+ T cells. This TCR came from an adult in good health and CMV-seronegative. This chain joins TRBV30 and TRBJ2-7; tentative D call: TRBD1 (7 bases). Specimen: memory CD4+ T cells from blood. The CDR3 loop is CAWRGGTAYEQYF. CDR3 sequence (DNA): TGTGCCTGGAGGGGCGGGACAGCCTACGAGCAGTACTTC.